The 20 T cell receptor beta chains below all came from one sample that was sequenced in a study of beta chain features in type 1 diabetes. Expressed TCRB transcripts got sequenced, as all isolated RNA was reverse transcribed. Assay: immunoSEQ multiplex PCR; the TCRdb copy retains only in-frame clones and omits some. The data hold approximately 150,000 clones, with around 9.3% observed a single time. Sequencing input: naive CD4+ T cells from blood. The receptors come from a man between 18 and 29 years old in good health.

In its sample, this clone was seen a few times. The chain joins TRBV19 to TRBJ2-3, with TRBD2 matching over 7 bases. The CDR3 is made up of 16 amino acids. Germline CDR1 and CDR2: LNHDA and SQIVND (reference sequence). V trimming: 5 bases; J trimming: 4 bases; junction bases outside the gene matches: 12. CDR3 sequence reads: CASSARGAGRSDTQYF. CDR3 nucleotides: TGTGCCAGTAGTGCCCGCGGAGCGGGGAGGTCAGATACGCAGTATTTT. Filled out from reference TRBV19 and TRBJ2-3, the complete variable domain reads DGGITQSPKYLFRKEGQNVTLSCEQNLNHDAMYWYRQDPGQGLRLIYYSQIVNDFQKGDIAEGYSVSREKKESFPLTVTSAQKNPTAFYLCASSARGAGRSDTQYFGPGTRLTVL.

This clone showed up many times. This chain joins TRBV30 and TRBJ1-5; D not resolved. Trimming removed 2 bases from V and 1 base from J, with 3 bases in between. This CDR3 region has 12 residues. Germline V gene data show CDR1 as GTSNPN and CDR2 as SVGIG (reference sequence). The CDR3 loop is CAWSLSNQPQHF. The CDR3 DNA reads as TGTGCCTGGAGTCTAAGCAATCAGCCCCAGCATTTT.

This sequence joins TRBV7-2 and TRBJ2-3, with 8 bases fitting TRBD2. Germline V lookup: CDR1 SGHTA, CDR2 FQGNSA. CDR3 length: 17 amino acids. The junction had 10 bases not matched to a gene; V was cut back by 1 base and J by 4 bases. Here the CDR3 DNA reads TGTGCCAGCAGCTTAGGGTTAGCGGGGAGCTGGGCAGATACGCAGTATTTT. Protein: CASSLGLAGSWADTQYF.

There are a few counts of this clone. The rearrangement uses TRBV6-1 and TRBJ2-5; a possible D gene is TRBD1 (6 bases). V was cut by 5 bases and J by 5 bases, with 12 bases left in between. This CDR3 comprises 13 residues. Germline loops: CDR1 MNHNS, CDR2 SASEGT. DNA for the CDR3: TGTGCCAGCAGTAACAGGGATCGGGAGACCCAGTACTTC. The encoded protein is CASSNRDRETQYF.

The CDR3 reads CSVRPGQVEQYF. In nucleotides, the CDR3 is TGCAGCGTTAGACCGGGACAGGTGGAGCAGTACTTC. The V call is TRBV29-1, the J call TRBJ2-7; 8 bases match TRBD1. Germline values: CDR1 SQVTM, CDR2 ANQGSEA. The CDR3 covers 12 residues. V was clipped by 5 bases and J by 7 bases; unmatched bases: 7.

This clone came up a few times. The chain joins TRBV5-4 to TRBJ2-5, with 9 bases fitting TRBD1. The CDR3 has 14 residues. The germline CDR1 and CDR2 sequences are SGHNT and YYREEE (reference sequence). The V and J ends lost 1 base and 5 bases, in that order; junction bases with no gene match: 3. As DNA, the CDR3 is TGTGCCAGCAGCTTGAAACAGGGGGCGGAGACCCAGTACTTC. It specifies CASSLKQGAETQYF.

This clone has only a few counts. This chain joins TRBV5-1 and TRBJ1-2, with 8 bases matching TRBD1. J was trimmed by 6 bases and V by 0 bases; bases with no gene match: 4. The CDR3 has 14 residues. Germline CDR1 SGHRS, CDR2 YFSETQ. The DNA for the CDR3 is TGCGCCAGCAGCTTGGGAGGACAGGGAAATGGCTACACCTTC. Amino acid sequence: CASSLGGQGNGYTF.

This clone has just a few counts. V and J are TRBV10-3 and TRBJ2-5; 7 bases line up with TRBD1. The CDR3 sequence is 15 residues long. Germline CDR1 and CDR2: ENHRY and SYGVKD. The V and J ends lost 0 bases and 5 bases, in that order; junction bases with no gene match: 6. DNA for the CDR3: TGTGCCATCAGTGAGTCGAAGGGGGCCGGCGAGACCCAGTACTTC. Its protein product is CAISESKGAGETQYF.

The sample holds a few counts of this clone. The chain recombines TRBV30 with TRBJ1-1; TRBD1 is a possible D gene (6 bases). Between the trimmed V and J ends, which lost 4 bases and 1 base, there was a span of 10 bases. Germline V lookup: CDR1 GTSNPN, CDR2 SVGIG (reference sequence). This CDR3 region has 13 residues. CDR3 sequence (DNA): TGTGCCTGGACAGGGGTGGCGAACACTGAAGCTTTCTTT. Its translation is CAWTGVANTEAFF.

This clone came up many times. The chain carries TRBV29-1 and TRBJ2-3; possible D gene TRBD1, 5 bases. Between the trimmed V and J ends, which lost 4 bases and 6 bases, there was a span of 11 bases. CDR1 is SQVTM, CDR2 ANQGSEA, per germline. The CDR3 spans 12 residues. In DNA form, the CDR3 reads TGCAGCGTTGTCAGGGAAGCCGATACGCAGTATTTT. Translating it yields CSVVREADTQYF.

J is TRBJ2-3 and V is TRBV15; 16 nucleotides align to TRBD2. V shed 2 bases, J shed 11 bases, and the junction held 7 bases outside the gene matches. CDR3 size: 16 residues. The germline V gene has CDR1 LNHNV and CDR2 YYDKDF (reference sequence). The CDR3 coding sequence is TGTGCCACCAGCAGACGGGGACTAGCGGGGGGGTCGGGGCAGTATTTT. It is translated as CATSRRGLAGGSGQYF.

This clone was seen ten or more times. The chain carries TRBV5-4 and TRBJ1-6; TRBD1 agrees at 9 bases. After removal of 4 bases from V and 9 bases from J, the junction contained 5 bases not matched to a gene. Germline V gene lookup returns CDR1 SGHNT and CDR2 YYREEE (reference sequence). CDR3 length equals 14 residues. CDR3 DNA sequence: TGTGCCAGCAGCGGGGACAGGGAGAGTTCACCCCTCCACTTT. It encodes CASSGDRESSPLHF.

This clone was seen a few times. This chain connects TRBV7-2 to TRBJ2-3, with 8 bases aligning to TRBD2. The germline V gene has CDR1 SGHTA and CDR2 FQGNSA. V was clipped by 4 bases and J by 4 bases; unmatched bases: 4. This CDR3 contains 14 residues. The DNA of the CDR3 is TGTGCCAGCAGCTATCGGGGGGGCCCAGATACGCAGTATTTT. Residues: CASSYRGGPDTQYF.

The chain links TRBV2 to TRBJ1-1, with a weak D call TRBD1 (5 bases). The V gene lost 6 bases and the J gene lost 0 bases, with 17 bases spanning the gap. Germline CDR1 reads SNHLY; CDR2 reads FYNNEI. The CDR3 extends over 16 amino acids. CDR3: CASRKAGGTMNTEAFF. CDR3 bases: TGTGCCAGCAGGAAGGCCGGGGGTACCATGAACACTGAAGCTTTCTTT.

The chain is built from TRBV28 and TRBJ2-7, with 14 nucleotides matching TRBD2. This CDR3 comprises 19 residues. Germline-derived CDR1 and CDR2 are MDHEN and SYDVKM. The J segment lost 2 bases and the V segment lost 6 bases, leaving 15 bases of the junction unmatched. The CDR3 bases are TGTGCCAGCAGCCGTACCCAATACAGGACTAGCGGGGGGACCTACGAGCAGTACTTC. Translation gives CASSRTQYRTSGGTYEQYF.

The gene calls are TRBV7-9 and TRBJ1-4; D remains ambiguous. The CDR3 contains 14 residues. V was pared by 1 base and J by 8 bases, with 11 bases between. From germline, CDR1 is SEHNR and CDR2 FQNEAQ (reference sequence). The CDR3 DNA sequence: TGTGCCAGCAGCTTAGAAGGTTCGGGAGAAAAACTGTTTTTT. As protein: CASSLEGSGEKLFF.

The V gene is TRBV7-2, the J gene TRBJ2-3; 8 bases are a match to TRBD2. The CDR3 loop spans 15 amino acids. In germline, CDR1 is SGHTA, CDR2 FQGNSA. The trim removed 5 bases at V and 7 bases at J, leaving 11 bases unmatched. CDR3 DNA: TGTGCCAGCAGCCTAGGGGGGCGGGGGGAGCATACGCAGTATTTT. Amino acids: CASSLGGRGEHTQYF.

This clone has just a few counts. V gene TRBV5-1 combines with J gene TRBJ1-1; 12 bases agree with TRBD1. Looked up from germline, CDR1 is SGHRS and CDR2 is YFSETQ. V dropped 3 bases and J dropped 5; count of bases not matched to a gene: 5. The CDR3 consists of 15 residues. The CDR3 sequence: CASSSGQGAGTEAFF. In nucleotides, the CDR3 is TGCGCCAGCAGCTCGGGACAGGGGGCAGGTACTGAAGCTTTCTTT.

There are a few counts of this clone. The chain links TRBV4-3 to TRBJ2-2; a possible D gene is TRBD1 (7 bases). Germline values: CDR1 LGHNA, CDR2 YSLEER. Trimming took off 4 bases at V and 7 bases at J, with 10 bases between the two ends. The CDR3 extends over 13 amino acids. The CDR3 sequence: CASSRRGDGELFF. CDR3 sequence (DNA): TGCGCCAGCAGCCGCAGGGGGGACGGGGAGCTGTTTTTT.

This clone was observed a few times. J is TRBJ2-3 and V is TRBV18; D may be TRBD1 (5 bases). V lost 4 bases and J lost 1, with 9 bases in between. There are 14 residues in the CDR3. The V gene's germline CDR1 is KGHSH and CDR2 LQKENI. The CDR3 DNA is TGTGCCAGCTCACTTACGACAGGCACAGATACGCAGTATTTT. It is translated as CASSLTTGTDTQYF.